The 10 T cell receptor beta chains given below trace back to one sample, sequenced in a study of T cells after posttransplantation cyclophosphamide. Control samples came 1 year after myeloablative marrow transplants with methotrexate plus calcineurin inhibitor. Clones were read by immunoSEQ multiplex PCR, and TCRdb kept only the in-frame ones, dropping some. Counted here are 3,500 to 4,000 clones, over 60% occurring once; the ten biggest clones make up 56%. Here the sequenced sample was PBMCs, taken after allogeneic stem cell transplant with calcineurin inhibitor and methotrexate. The receptor set was obtained from a female patient aged 50-59 years who received an allogeneic stem cell transplant from an unrelated donor, was CMV-positive, and had acute and chronic GVHD. The T cells may partly be graft donor cells.

The CDR3 region is CASRVTITGELFF. In nucleotides, the CDR3 is TGTGCCAGCAGAGTGACAATCACCGGGGAGCTGTTTTTT. The rearrangement joins TRBV2 to TRBJ2-2, with D unresolved. V was trimmed by 6 bases and J by 4 bases, leaving 9 bases between them. CDR3 length: 13 amino acids. CDR1 SNHLY and CDR2 FYNNEI come from the germline V gene.

The chain couples TRBV20-1 to TRBJ2-7; D gene ambiguous. The germline V gene has CDR1 DFQATT and CDR2 SNEGSKA (reference sequence). This CDR3 has 11 residues. V shed 2 bases and J shed 3 bases, with 5 bases lying between them. This CDR3 is CSARPSYEQYF. The DNA of the CDR3 is TGCAGTGCTAGACCCAGCTACGAGCAGTACTTC.

This sequence joins TRBV15 and TRBJ2-7; no clear D. V lost 1 base and J 1 base, leaving 11 bases between the germline ends. Germline CDR1 and CDR2: LNHNV and YYDKDF (reference sequence). The CDR3 runs 15 residues. This CDR3 reads CATSRVGQLSYEQYF. For the CDR3, the DNA is TGTGCCACCAGCAGAGTTGGGCAACTGTCCTACGAGCAGTACTTC.

This clone was seen just once. The chain links TRBV6-5 to TRBJ2-4, with D tentatively TRBD1 (5 bases). Trimming shortened V by 3 bases and J by 6 bases, and 12 bases separated the two germline ends. CDR3 length: 14 amino acids. Germline-derived CDR1 and CDR2 are MNHEY and SVGAGI. CDR3: CASSYGQTGNIQYF. Written as DNA, the CDR3 is TGTGCCAGCAGTTATGGGCAAACAGGAAACATTCAGTACTTC.

The table lists this clone with a count of one. The chain employs TRBV2 and TRBJ1-5; possible D gene TRBD1, 5 bases. Germline V gene data show CDR1 as SNHLY and CDR2 as FYNNEI. The ends were cut back, 8 bases at V and 0 bases at J, with 23 bases in the middle. The CDR3 loop spans 18 amino acids. CDR3: CASGPDTPGSYSNQPQHF. The CDR3 nucleotides read TGTGCCAGCGGACCGGACACCCCAGGCTCCTATAGCAATCAGCCCCAGCATTTT.

The CDR3 here is CASSLDGMFPNEQFF. The DNA for the CDR3 is TGTGCCAGCAGCTTAGACGGGATGTTCCCCAATGAGCAGTTCTTC. The chain employs TRBV11-3 and TRBJ2-1, with D possibly TRBD2 on 5 matching bases. The CDR3 sequence is 15 residues long. V was pared by 0 bases and J by 6 bases, with 12 bases between. The germline gives CDR1 SGHNT, CDR2 YENEEA.

This rearrangement joins TRBV5-6 to TRBJ1-3, with D maybe TRBD1 (5 bases). This CDR3 is 15 amino acids long. Germline assignment: CDR1 SGHDT and CDR2 YYEEEE. Trimming took 0 bases from V and 5 from J, leaving 12 bases between them. The CDR3: CASSLEGKMRNTIYF. The CDR3 bases are TGTGCCAGCAGCTTGGAGGGGAAGATGCGAAACACCATATATTTT.

This clone is a singleton in its sample. The genes are TRBV5-1 and TRBJ2-3; TRBD2 matches 10 bases. CDR3 length: 13 residues. Germline V gene sequence: CDR1 SGHRS, CDR2 YFSETQ. With 7 bases clipped from V and 6 bases from J, the junction kept 5 bases outside the gene matches. The CDR3: CASQRGGGDTQYF. The CDR3 bases are TGCGCCAGCCAGCGGGGGGGAGGGGATACGCAGTATTTT.

The chain joins TRBV6-6 to TRBJ2-7, with no clear D. V lost 3 bases and J 4 bases, leaving 10 bases between the germline ends. The CDR3 length is 13 residues. Per the germline V gene, CDR1 is MNHNY and CDR2 is SVGAGI (reference sequence). CDR3 sequence: CASSYASQYEQYF. Written as DNA, the CDR3 is TGTGCCAGCAGTTATGCGAGTCAATACGAGCAGTACTTC.

The J gene is TRBJ1-2, the V gene TRBV6-5, with 8 positions matching TRBD1. J gave up 3 bases and V 5 bases, and 5 bases lay outside the gene matches. Germline V gives CDR1 MNHEY, CDR2 SVGAGI. There are 14 residues in the CDR3. CDR3 bases: TGTGCCAGCAGTCCCGGGACAGGATACTATGGCTACACCTTC. Protein product: CASSPGTGYYGYTF.